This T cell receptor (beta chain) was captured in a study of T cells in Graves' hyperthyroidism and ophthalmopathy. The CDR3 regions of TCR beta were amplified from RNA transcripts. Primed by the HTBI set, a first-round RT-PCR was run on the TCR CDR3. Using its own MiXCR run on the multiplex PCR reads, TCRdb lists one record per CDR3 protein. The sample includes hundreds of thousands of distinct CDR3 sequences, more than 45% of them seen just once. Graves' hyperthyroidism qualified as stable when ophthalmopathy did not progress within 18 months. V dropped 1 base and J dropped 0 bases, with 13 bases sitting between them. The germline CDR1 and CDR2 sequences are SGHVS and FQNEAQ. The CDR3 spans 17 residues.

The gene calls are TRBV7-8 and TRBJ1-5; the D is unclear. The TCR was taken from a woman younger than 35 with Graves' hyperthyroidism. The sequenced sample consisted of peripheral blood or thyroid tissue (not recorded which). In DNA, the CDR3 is TGTGCCAGCAGCTTAGGCTCGGTAGAGTATAGCAATCAGCCCCAGCATTTT. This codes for CASSLGSVEYSNQPQHF.